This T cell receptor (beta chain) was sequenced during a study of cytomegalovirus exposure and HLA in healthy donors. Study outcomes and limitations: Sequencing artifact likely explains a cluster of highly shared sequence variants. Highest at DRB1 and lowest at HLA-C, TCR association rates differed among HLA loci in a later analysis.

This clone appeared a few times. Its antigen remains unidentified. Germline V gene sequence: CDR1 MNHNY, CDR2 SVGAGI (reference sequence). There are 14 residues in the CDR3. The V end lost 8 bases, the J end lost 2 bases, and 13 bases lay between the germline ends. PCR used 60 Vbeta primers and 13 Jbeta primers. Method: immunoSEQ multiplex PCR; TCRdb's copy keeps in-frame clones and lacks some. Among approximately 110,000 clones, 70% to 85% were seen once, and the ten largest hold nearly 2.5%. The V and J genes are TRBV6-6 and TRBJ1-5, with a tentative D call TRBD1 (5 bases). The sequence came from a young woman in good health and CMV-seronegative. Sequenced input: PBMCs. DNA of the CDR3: TGTGCCAGCGGGGGGGGGTTTGGCAATCAGCCCCAGCATTTT. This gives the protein CASGGGFGNQPQHF.